Shown below are 18 T cell receptor beta chains from a single sample sequenced in a study of T cells in Graves' hyperthyroidism and ophthalmopathy. Using RNA transcripts as the source, TCR beta CDR3 regions were amplified. Using the HTBI primer set, a first-round RT-PCR was run on the TCR CDR3. From the multiplex PCR reads, TCRdb called clonotypes with MiXCR, one entry per CDR3 protein. Here the sample spans hundreds of thousands of distinct CDR3 sequences, roughly 15% being singletons. Sequenced input: blood. Receptor source: a young man with Graves' ophthalmopathy.

The chain joins TRBV27 to TRBJ2-2; a weak D match, TRBD2 (6 bases). CDR3 length equals 16 residues. Germline CDR1 MNHEY, CDR2 SMNVEV (reference sequence). V gave up 5 bases and J gave up 2 bases, with 15 bases separating them. CDR3 coding DNA: TGTGCCAGCAGTAACTCCGGGACTTATAACACCGGGGAGCTGTTTTTT. This gives the protein CASSNSGTYNTGELFF.

In its sample, this clonotype was seen many times. The rearrangement joins TRBV11-2 to TRBJ2-1; 10 nucleotides agree with TRBD2. Germline V gives CDR1 SGHAT, CDR2 FQNNGV. The junction had 9 bases not matched to a gene; V was cut back by 5 bases and J by 8 bases. CDR3 length: 15 amino acids. The DNA of the CDR3 is TGTGCCAGCAGCACCCAGCGGGAGGGGACAGATGAGCAGTTCTTC. Translating it yields CASSTQREGTDEQFF. Filled out from reference TRBV11-2 and TRBJ2-1, the complete variable domain reads EAGVAQSPRYKIIEKRQSVAFWCNPISGHATLYWYQQILGQGPKLLIQFQNNGVVDDSQLPKDRFSAERLKGVDSTLKIQPAKLEDSAVYLCASSTQREGTDEQFFGPGTRLTVL.

This clonotype was picked up many times. The rearrangement joins TRBV7-2 to TRBJ2-1; TRBD2 matches 7 bases. Per germline, CDR1 SGHTA and CDR2 FQGNSA. Trimming cost V 2 bases and J 5 bases; bases outside gene matches: 6. CDR3 size: 15 residues. The CDR3 DNA reads as TGTGCCAGCAGCTTATCCGGGGGGACCCACAATGAGCAGTTCTTC. It encodes CASSLSGGTHNEQFF.

Of note for this clonotype: A read error may be the cause here, since a much bigger clone is one base away. The chain links TRBV6-1 to TRBJ2-1; D not resolved. With 7 bases removed from V and 5 bases from J, the gap between germline ends came to 6 bases. Germline-derived CDR1 and CDR2 are MNHNS and SASEGT. The CDR3 contains 11 residues. The CDR3: CASNINNEQFF. CDR3 in DNA: TGTGCCAGCAACATAAACAATGAGCAGTTCTTC.

The V call is TRBV19, the J call TRBJ2-1; 8 bases agree with TRBD1. The junction had 10 bases not matched to a gene; V was cut back by 5 bases and J by 4 bases. The germline V gene has CDR1 LNHDA and CDR2 SQIVND (reference sequence). The CDR3 totals 16 residues. DNA for the CDR3: TGTGCCAGTAGTGTCCAATCGACAGGGGCGTACAATGAGCAGTTCTTC. This translates into CASSVQSTGAYNEQFF.

This clonotype occurred many times. V and J are TRBV2 and TRBJ2-3; 10 nucleotides agree with TRBD1. Looked up from germline, CDR1 is SNHLY and CDR2 is FYNNEI. V lost 9 bases, J lost 5 bases, and 5 bases stayed unmatched. This CDR3 contains 13 residues. The chain's CDR3 is CARTGQGKDTQYF. In DNA form, the CDR3 reads TGTGCCAGAACGGGACAGGGGAAAGATACGCAGTATTTT.

This clonotype was found many times. The rearrangement links TRBV3-1 to TRBJ1-5, with a tentative D call TRBD1 (5 bases). Per germline, CDR1 LGHDT and CDR2 YNNKEL (reference sequence). The CDR3 is 14 amino acids. V was trimmed by 1 base and J by 2 bases, leaving 6 bases between them. CDR3 DNA: TGTGCCAGCAGCCAAGTGACAGGCAATCAGCCCCAGCATTTT. Residues: CASSQVTGNQPQHF.

The rearrangement links TRBV20-1 to TRBJ2-1; possible D gene TRBD2, 7 bases. Trimming took off 6 bases at V and 1 base at J, with 22 bases between the two ends. This CDR3 contains 17 residues. The germline gives CDR1 DFQATT, CDR2 SNEGSKA (reference sequence). CDR3 DNA sequence: TGCAGTGCCAGACCCTTAGGGCGGGGGCTGTCCTACAATGAGCAGTTCTTC. Amino acids: CSARPLGRGLSYNEQFF.

This clonotype was detected ten times or more. The CDR3 is CASRLAGGPDTQYF. The CDR3 DNA follows: TGTGCCAGCCGCCTAGCGGGAGGGCCAGATACGCAGTATTTT. This sequence joins TRBV27 and TRBJ2-3, with 12 bases identical to TRBD2. V was clipped by 8 bases and J by 4 bases; unmatched bases: 4. Per germline, CDR1 MNHEY and CDR2 SMNVEV (reference sequence). The CDR3 has 14 amino acids.

This clonotype has only a few counts. As DNA, the CDR3 is TGTGCCAGCAGTGTGGGGGGGTTCAGTGGCTACACCTTC. Translated, it gives CASSVGGFSGYTF. This chain connects TRBV2 to TRBJ1-2; D might be TRBD1 (5 bases). Germline V gene sequence: CDR1 SNHLY, CDR2 FYNNEI. Trimming took 4 bases from V and 7 from J, leaving 13 bases between them. The CDR3 length is 13 residues. The variable domain in full, completed from reference TRBV2 and TRBJ1-2, reads EPEVTQTPSHQVTQMGQEVILRCVPISNHLYFYWYRQILGQKVEFLVSFYNNEISEKSEIFDDQFSVERPDGSNFTLKIRSTKLEDSAMYFCASSVGGFSGYTFGSGTRLTVV.

The chain carries TRBV5-6 and TRBJ2-2, with D hard to call. The V and J ends lost 2 bases and 4 bases respectively, with 6 bases between them. Germline CDR1 reads SGHDT; CDR2 reads YYEEEE. The CDR3 runs 13 residues. CDR3 in amino acids: CASSLLVTGELFF. The CDR3, as DNA: TGTGCCAGCAGCTTATTAGTCACCGGGGAGCTGTTTTTT.

This sequence joins TRBV6-1 and TRBJ2-5; TRBD2 agrees at 11 bases. Trimming took 8 bases from V and 5 from J; bases not matched to a gene: 10. The CDR3 length is 15 residues. Germline CDR1 reads MNHNS; CDR2 reads SASEGT. CDR3 sequence (DNA): TGTGCCAGCTCCTTACTAGCGGGAGATTTGGAGACCCAGTACTTC. This translates into CASSLLAGDLETQYF.

This clonotype was counted many times. The chain carries TRBV9 and TRBJ2-1; TRBD2 agrees at 9 bases. CDR3 length: 15 amino acids. CDR1 is SGDLS, CDR2 YYNGEE, per germline. V trimming: 2 bases; J trimming: 6 bases; junction bases outside the gene matches: 6. CDR3 protein: CASSVVAGVVNEQFF. CDR3 sequence (DNA): TGTGCCAGCAGCGTGGTAGCGGGAGTCGTCAATGAGCAGTTCTTC.

There are many counts of this clonotype. The rearrangement links TRBV11-2 to TRBJ2-5; D possibly matches TRBD1 or TRBD2 (6 bases each). V shed 3 bases and J shed 5 bases, with 16 bases lying between them. The CDR3 covers 15 residues. Germline CDR1 is SGHAT and CDR2 is FQNNGV. The CDR3 sequence: CASSFLGGPGETQYF. The DNA for the CDR3 is TGTGCCAGCAGCTTTCTTGGGGGGCCCGGGGAGACCCAGTACTTC.

The chain recombines TRBV20-1 with TRBJ2-7; TRBD2 agrees at 9 bases. The length of the CDR3 is 20 residues. The ends lost 6 bases at V and 2 bases at J; junction bases unmatched: 26. The V gene's germline CDR1 is DFQATT and CDR2 SNEGSKA (reference sequence). In nucleotides, the CDR3 is TGCAGTGCATGGCGGGGGGGCCAGCTAACAGTGAGGAGCCCAGCCTACGAGCAGTACTTC. Translation gives CSAWRGGQLTVRSPAYEQYF.

This clonotype was recorded at least ten times. The V gene is TRBV11-2, the J gene TRBJ2-5, with a tentative D call TRBD1 (5 bases). The CDR3 runs to 14 residues. The germline V gene has CDR1 SGHAT and CDR2 FQNNGV. Trimming took off 1 base at V and 1 base at J, with 7 bases between the two ends. The CDR3 protein is CASSLGQRQETQYF. In nucleotides, the CDR3 is TGTGCCAGCAGCTTAGGACAGCGCCAAGAGACCCAGTACTTC.

The rearrangement links TRBV6-5 to TRBJ2-7; weak D call: TRBD1 (6 bases). Germline V gene sequence: CDR1 MNHEY, CDR2 SVGAGI. The CDR3 has 15 residues. Between the trimmed V and J ends, which lost 2 bases and 0 bases, there was a span of 11 bases. DNA for the CDR3: TGTGCCAGCAGTTACGCAGGGGAGTCCTCCTACGAGCAGTACTTC. Its translation is CASSYAGESSYEQYF.

This clonotype was counted at least ten times. J is TRBJ2-1 and V is TRBV12-3 or TRBV12-4; D is perhaps TRBD2 (5 bases). There are 16 residues in the CDR3. V was clipped by 7 bases and J by 0 bases, with 16 bases between them. CDR3: CASTLSGGSSYNEQFF. The CDR3 DNA sequence: TGTGCCAGCACTCTATCAGGAGGTAGCTCCTACAATGAGCAGTTCTTC.